This T cell receptor (beta chain) originates from a study of cytomegalovirus exposure and HLA in healthy donors (dated by TCRdb to between 2016 and 2019). Context from the whole study: In an earlier analysis of 550 to 750 of the donors, 276 Gb of sequence data and some 100 million unique TCR beta sequences from about 190 million T cells were reported. A later genetic analysis used genome-wide SNP genotypes for about 55% of the 666 donors, treating that subset as a discovery cohort. To decide whether each TCR beta V gene segment behaved as functional or pseudogenic, an earlier analysis of fewer than 750 of the donors relied on high-throughput TCR beta sequencing. In addition to the first cohort of several hundred subjects, a separate validation cohort of approximately 130 different subjects was used. An early release that covered 640 HLA-typed donors contained about 290 gigabases of sequencing data and tens of millions of unique TCR sequences. High-throughput TCR immunosequencing, statistical association of individual TCRs with disease status, and machine learning were combined to predict cytomegalovirus infection status. The number of typed donors differed by locus: roughly 629-630 for A, B, C, DRB1 and DQB1; 500 to 550 for DQA1; 606 for DPA1; and roughly 490 for DPB1. Across about 370 genotyped donors of the cohort, an average of about 240,000 unique TCR beta nucleotide sequences per donor were sequenced, and 15% to 20% of those sequences were non-productive. Class I and class II HLA loci were covered by the typing at four-digit resolution. To study patterns of TCR occurrence, a later analysis re-analyzed previously published TCR beta repertoires from under 750 donors and added high-resolution HLA genotyping. Donor age, sex, ethnicity and CMV serostatus were collected together with the repertoire data. All discovery cohort repertoires had been generated on a single sequencing platform. Of the approximately 400 genotyped donors, 81% fell in the genetic ancestry cluster associated with self-reported Caucasian donors. In the later analysis, no new phenotypic data were used to find candidate immune exposures; instead, reliance was placed on TCR beta sequences and their occurrence across donors. Roughly 5 DR-DQ haplotypes were handled as single units for association and clustering because linkage in the cohort was strong. The study aimed to test whether cataloging public T cell receptors could reveal signatures of past pathogen exposure. The study profiled the T cell repertoires of about 720 subjects by immunosequencing and related them to cytomegalovirus serostatus. The full study reports these points: In a later analysis, several top co-occurrence clusters were reported to appear linked to parvovirus B19, influenza, CMV and Epstein-Barr virus. Presence/absence analyses assumed roughly uniform sequencing depth across donors, an assumption that may not hold. A later analysis found that most CMV-associated TCR beta chains appeared HLA-restricted, with HLA associations seemingly driven largely by CMV exposure. Correlated functional status among segregating V segments might be attributable to linkage disequilibrium, but an unknown experimental factor could not be ruled out. The authors suggested that the approach could potentially be generalized to other disease states and immunological phenotypes. Specific HLA alleles were associated with 15,000 to 20,000 TCR beta sequences at a false discovery rate of 0.05 in a later analysis. In a later genetic analysis, fewer N-insertions in productive TCRs were reported among donors in an Asian-associated ancestry cluster than the roughly 700-donor mean. A later analysis found that TCR association rates varied across HLA loci, with DRB1 alleles showing the most associated TCRs and HLA-C alleles the fewest. Immune exposure information for the cohort was limited to CMV serostatus. Strong co-occurrence of HLA alleles, especially DR and DQ, made assigning TCR associations to individual alleles difficult. In vitro tests confirmed that a few of the cytomegalovirus-associated TCR beta chains recognize cytomegalovirus antigens. Only TCR beta chains were sequenced in this cohort, and the absence of alpha or paired-chain data limited detectable features. Because counts were too low, around 18 rarely observed V segments, including chromosome 9 orphons, were left out of the earlier analysis of 587 of the donors. Because the 87-base-pair reads could not distinguish some IMGT-functional V segments, including TRBV6-2 and TRBV6-3, those segments were excluded. In an earlier analysis of about 600 of the donors, most TCR beta V segments appeared in productive rearrangements about 90% or about 30% of the time, broadly matching IMGT annotations. Compared with equally common non-associated chains, HLA-associated TCR beta chains in a later analysis were more clonally expanded and had lower generation probabilities. A further reported finding was that TCR beta sequences accurately predicted the HLA-A and HLA-B alleles for most subjects in the first cohort. Because some donors lacked HLA typing at each locus, the association tests relied only on the typed subset. The classifier was reported to diagnose cytomegalovirus status with high specificity and sensitivity in both the original cohort and the validation cohort. A cluster of highly shared sequence variants was judged likely to be a technical artifact of the sequencing pipeline. Most TCR sequences were seen in very few donors, while some public TCRs were found in many individuals. In a later genetic analysis, a missense DCLRE1C variant was associated with V-gene and J-gene trimming of TCR beta chains, and the association was replicated in an independent cohort. The study listed 150 to 200 TCR beta chains as associated with cytomegalovirus.

The cohort was made up of 500 to 800 healthy bone marrow donors. Cohort members were all nominally healthy when sampled, although unrecorded immune exposures were likely present. The donor was CMV seronegative and was included in the group of approximately 350 seronegative cohort members. A peripheral blood sample was provided by each donor, and peripheral blood mononuclear cells were used for TCR beta sequencing. The Qiagen DNeasy Blood Extraction Kit was used to extract genomic DNA from the blood cell samples. Concerning this clone itself: Its binding antigen is unknown. Base-call qualities are not available, and no considerably larger clone is one nucleotide away.

In the germline V gene, CDR1 corresponds to SGHVS and CDR2 to FQNEAQ. V loses 5 bases of germline sequence and J loses 5 bases, and the interval between the two ends is 13 bases. There are 13 amino acids in the CDR3, from cysteine to phenylalanine inclusive. Only CDR3 DNA is held: 39 bases, read in frame from base 1. The library was generated by the immunoSEQ multiplex PCR assay. For the multiplex PCR, a mixture combining 60 forward primers for TCR Vbeta segments and 13 reverse primers for TCR Jbeta segments was used. The CDR3 region of rearranged TCR beta genes was amplified from genomic DNA with a multiplex PCR assay. Amplified TCR beta libraries were sequenced as 87-base-pair reads on the Illumina HiSeq System. Regarding the original processing steps: A later analysis tallied 80 million to 95 million unique TCR beta chains across the 600 to 700 repertoires, and approximately 9.9 million of those chains were shared by two or more donors. Raw reads were error-corrected and collapsed into unique sequences with a nearest-neighbor algorithm that merged closely related sequences to remove PCR and sequencing errors. CDR3 sequences were aligned to IMGT reference sequences to assign V, D and J gene segments. For a sequence to be retained, at least a six-nucleotide match to both a V gene segment and a J gene segment was required. A rearrangement counted as productive if the CDR3 had no stop codons and remained in frame with V and J, and every other rearrangement counted as non-productive. Following IMGT convention, CDR3 was defined as the stretch from the second conserved V-encoded cysteine up to the conserved J-encoded phenylalanine. In an earlier analysis of just under 600 of the donors, sequences lacking an unambiguous match to a single V gene segment were excluded. In an earlier analysis of approximately 500 of the donors, a V segment was called functional when productive rearrangements were above 56.7%, and segregating when the standard deviation between donors exceeded 5%. A statistical classification framework was developed to diagnose cytomegalovirus status using the catalog of TCR beta chain sequences. A later analysis assigned V and J genes by comparing TCR nucleotide sequences with IMGT/GENE-DB human TR gene sequences. A later analysis assigned CDR3 sequences and most-parsimonious VDJ recombination scenarios with the TCRdist pipeline. In a later analysis, each TCR beta chain was defined by its CDR3 amino acid sequence together with its V-gene family, and reads lacking a unique V-gene family were excluded. In a later analysis, 550 to 650 highly shared, low-generation-probability nucleotide sequences were removed to address suspected cross-contamination and a sequencing artifact. A later analysis calculated a clonal expansion index for each public chain from normalized within-repertoire ranks of inferred template counts. A later analysis computed generation probabilities with a VDJ recombination model fitted to out-of-frame rearrangements, and checked the results against IGoR. Hypergeometric tests were used in a later analysis to score TCR-TCR, TCR-HLA and TCR-CMV co-occurrence, with a repertoire-size bias correction applied to the TCR pairs. A later analysis estimated false discovery rates by permuting HLA or CMV assignments 20 times. In a later analysis, co-occurring TCRs were grouped using DBSCAN, and TCRdist sequence similarity was added for clustering within HLA-allele-positive subsets. Repertoires with fewer than 30,000 or more than 120,000 public chains were left out of co-occurrence clustering, as were about five repertoires with anomalous nucleotide sharing. Sourced from immuneACCESS, this table was stored by TCRdb with only in-frame sequences that have V and J called. A share of the clones is absent; for the studies checked, an unresolved V gene accounts for under half, and the remainder has no known explanation. V, J and clone size derive from that table, while D and trimming were established from the DNA sequence. The sample records 100,000 to 150,000 clones, roughly 75% of which are singletons. The top ten hold around 3% of the sample.

The sample was PBMCs. The origin of this receptor is a woman between 50 and 59 years old in good health and CMV-seronegative. The V gene is TRBV7-8 and the J gene is TRBJ2-7; the D region possibly corresponds to TRBD1 (6 bases align). The DNA is TGTGCCAGCAGCCCTAGTCCAGGGGACGAGCAGTACTTC. Its protein reads: CASSPSPGDEQYF.